This T cell receptor (beta chain) was captured by sequencing in a study of T cells in Graves' hyperthyroidism and ophthalmopathy. Broader study findings: Ophthalmopathy and stable hyperthyroidism were separated by a 13 V-J model.

This clonotype was recorded a few times. What it binds is not known. Together with thyroid ultrasound, orbital computed tomography, serum thyroxine and TRAb, clinical symptoms were used for diagnoses. PBMCs came from more than 8.5 ml fresh peripheral blood. The source material, RNA transcripts, was used to amplify TCR beta CDR3 regions. The TCR CDR3 first-round RT-PCR relied on the HTBI primer set. TCRdb analysed the multiplex PCR reads with MiXCR anew, one entry per CDR3 protein. The data show hundreds of thousands of distinct CDR3 sequences, under 25% seen once. Material for sequencing was blood. This receptor was identified in a man aged 30-40 years with Graves' ophthalmopathy.

CDR3 in amino acids: CASRQGSIGNEQFF. The CDR3 DNA follows: TGTGCCAGCAGACAGGGAAGTATAGGCAATGAGCAGTTCTTC. V usage is TRBV28 and J usage is TRBJ2-1; D might be TRBD1 (6 bases). Trimming shortened V by 6 bases and J by 6 bases, and 15 bases separated the two germline ends. This CDR3 has 14 amino acids. Germline CDR1 reads MDHEN; CDR2 reads SYDVKM.